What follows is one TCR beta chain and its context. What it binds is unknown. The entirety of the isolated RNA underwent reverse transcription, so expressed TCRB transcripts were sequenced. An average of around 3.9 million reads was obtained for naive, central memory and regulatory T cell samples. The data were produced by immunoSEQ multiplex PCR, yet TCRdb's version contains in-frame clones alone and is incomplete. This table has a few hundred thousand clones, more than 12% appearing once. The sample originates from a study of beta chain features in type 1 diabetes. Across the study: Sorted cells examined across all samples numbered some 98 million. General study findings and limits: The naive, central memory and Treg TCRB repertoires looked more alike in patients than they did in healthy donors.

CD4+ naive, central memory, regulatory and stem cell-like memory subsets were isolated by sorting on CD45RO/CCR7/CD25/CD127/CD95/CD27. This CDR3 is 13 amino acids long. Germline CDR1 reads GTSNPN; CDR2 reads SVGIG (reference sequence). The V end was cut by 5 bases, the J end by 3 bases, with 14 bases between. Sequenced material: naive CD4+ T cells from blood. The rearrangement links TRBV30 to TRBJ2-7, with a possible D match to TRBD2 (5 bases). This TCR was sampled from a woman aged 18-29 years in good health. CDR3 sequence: CAWSGGSVYEQYF. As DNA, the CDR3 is TGTGCCTGGTCCGGCGGTAGCGTCTACGAGCAGTACTTC.